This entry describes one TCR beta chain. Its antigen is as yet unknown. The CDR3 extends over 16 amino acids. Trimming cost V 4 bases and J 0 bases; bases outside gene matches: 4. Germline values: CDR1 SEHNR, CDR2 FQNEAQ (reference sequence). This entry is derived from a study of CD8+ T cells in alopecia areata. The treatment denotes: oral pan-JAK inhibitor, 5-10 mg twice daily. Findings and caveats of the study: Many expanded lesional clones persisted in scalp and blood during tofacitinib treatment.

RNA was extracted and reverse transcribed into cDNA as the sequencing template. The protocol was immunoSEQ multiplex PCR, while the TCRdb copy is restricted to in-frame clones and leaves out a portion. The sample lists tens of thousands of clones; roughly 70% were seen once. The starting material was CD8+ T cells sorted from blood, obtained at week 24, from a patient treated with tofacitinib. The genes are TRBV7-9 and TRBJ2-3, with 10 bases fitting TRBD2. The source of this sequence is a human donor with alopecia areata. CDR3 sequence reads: CASSSMTSGSTDTQYF. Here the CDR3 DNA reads TGTGCCAGCAGCTCTATGACTAGCGGGAGCACAGATACGCAGTATTTT.